This TCR beta chain is drawn from a study of T cells after yellow fever vaccination. Study findings and constraints: Boosting was followed by the reappearance of most primary-vaccination clones (about 97% CD4, 70% to 90% CD8). One caveat is that FACS-sorted repertoires could contain abundant clonotypes contaminating from the bulk population. The appearance of a small share of clonotypes in both CD4 and CD8 compartments was observed.

This clonotype turned up a few times. Its specificity is unknown. TCRdb reanalysed the 5' RACE reads using MiXCR and keeps one entry per CDR3 protein. Here the sample spans approximately 300,000 distinct CDR3 sequences, more than 8.5% being singletons. Germline V gives CDR1 SGHRS, CDR2 YFSETQ. The CDR3 length is 13 residues. V gave up 4 bases and J gave up 6 bases; unmatched junction bases: 3. Here the sequenced sample was PBMCs, taken on the day of the first yellow fever vaccination. The receptor was derived from a young man who received the YFV17D yellow fever vaccine. The V gene is TRBV5-1, the J gene TRBJ2-7, with 11 positions matching TRBD1. CDR3: CASSAGQGGEQYF. The CDR3 DNA reads as TGCGCCAGCAGCGCGGGACAGGGGGGCGAGCAGTACTTC.